These 13 T cell receptor beta chains share one sample of origin, sequenced in a study of shared clonotypes between healthy human individuals (TCRdb year 2020). The library was produced with the immunoSEQ multiplex PCR assay. Imported from immuneACCESS, the table was reduced by TCRdb to in-frame sequences with V and J called. These copies leave out some clones; in studies compared against another copy, an unresolved V gene accounts for under half, and the cause of the remainder is not known. The sample table lists some 2 million clones, 85% to 95% of them with a count of one. The ten largest clones represent 1.2% of the sample. CD8 naive samples were CD45RO-negative cells positively selected for CCR7, giving a CD45RA+CCR7+ population that excluded TemRA cells. Sequenced material: naive CD8+ T cells sorted from blood. Reading the label with the study, this specimen's cell subset or site is: CD45RA+CCR7+. These TCRs come from a man aged 18 to 35 in good health.

The chain combines TRBV9 with TRBJ2-7, with a possible D match to TRBD1 (5 bases). The CDR3 consists of 12 residues. V lost 4 bases to trimming and J lost 7 bases, with 12 bases between them. CDR1 SGDLS and CDR2 YYNGEE come from the germline V gene. Written as DNA, the CDR3 is TGTGCCAGCAGCAAAGACAGCGCAGAGCAGTACTTC. Translation: CASSKDSAEQYF.

This chain connects TRBV6-5 to TRBJ2-3; 9 positions agree with TRBD2. The germline V gene encodes CDR1 MNHEY and CDR2 SVGAGI. The CDR3 has 15 residues. With V trimmed by 5 bases and J by 2 bases, 5 bases remained unmatched. The DNA for the CDR3 is TGTGCCAGCAGTCTCCTAGCGGGGACCACAGATACGCAGTATTTT. Translated: CASSLLAGTTDTQYF.

This clone was counted a few times. The chain recombines TRBV7-6 with TRBJ1-1; D remains unclear. The germline gives CDR1 SGHVS, CDR2 FNYEAQ. CDR3 length: 11 residues. V was cut by 1 base and J by 8 bases, with 5 bases left in between. The CDR3 DNA reads as TGTGCCAGCAGCTTAGGAGGAGAAGCTTTCTTT. Residues: CASSLGGEAFF.

This chain links TRBV30 with TRBJ1-1; perhaps TRBD1 as D (6 bases). CDR1 is GTSNPN, CDR2 SVGIG, per germline (reference sequence). The CDR3 length is 14 residues. V was shortened by 1 base and J by 1 base, with 10 bases between the two germline ends. The CDR3 coding sequence is TGTGCCTGGAGTGCGGGCAGGGGGAACACTGAAGCTTTCTTT. Translating it yields CAWSAGRGNTEAFF.

This clone was seen only once. This chain connects TRBV5-3 to TRBJ2-5; the match to TRBD1 covers 7 bases. TRBV5-3 is assigned to the ORF class and has an uncertain function. V gave up 3 bases and J gave up 1 base; unmatched junction bases: 6. CDR3 length: 15 residues. This CDR3 is CARSSTGASQETQYF. The CDR3 nucleotides are TGTGCCAGAAGCTCAACAGGGGCTTCCCAAGAGACCCAGTACTTC.

This chain uses TRBV6-6 with TRBJ1-1; D uncertain. CDR1 MNHNY and CDR2 SVGAGI come from the germline V gene (reference sequence). V dropped 6 bases and J dropped 0 bases, with 11 bases sitting between them. This CDR3 contains 14 residues. The CDR3 region has the DNA TGTGCCAGCAGACCTGACACGATGAACACTGAAGCTTTCTTT. Encoded protein: CASRPDTMNTEAFF.

In its sample, this clone was seen once. In nucleotides, the CDR3 is TGTGCCAGCAGCGCAGACAATGCCGAAGCTTTCTTT. Amino acid sequence: CASSADNAEAFF. J is TRBJ1-1 and V is TRBV5-6; no clear D. Trimming took 4 bases from V and 8 from J, leaving 12 bases between them. Germline V gene lookup returns CDR1 SGHDT and CDR2 YYEEEE. The CDR3 runs 12 residues.

As concerns this clone: The germline gene is not matched at one end of the junction; a read error may be the cause. The chain uses TRBV5-4 and TRBJ1-1; the match to TRBD1 covers 11 bases. The CDR3 runs 16 residues. The germline gives CDR1 SGHNT, CDR2 YYREEE (reference sequence). CDR3: CASSLGGQGVKTEAFF. DNA of the CDR3: TGTGCCAGCAGCTTGGGGGGACAGGGGGTGAAGACTGAAGCTTTCTTT.

As DNA, the CDR3 is TGTGCCAGCGGGCCGGGGGGCTACAATGAGCAGTTCTTC. Amino acids: CASGPGGYNEQFF. The gene calls are TRBV11-2 and TRBJ2-1, with 7 positions matching TRBD2. Germline trimming cut 8 bases from V and 3 bases from J; bases unmatched to any gene: 4. The CDR3 consists of 13 residues. Germline values: CDR1 SGHAT, CDR2 FQNNGV.

J is TRBJ1-1 and V is TRBV6-5; 7 bases map to TRBD1. The CDR3 covers 13 residues. CDR1 and CDR2 from the germline V gene are MNHEY and SVGAGI. V shed 4 bases and J 6 bases; nucleotides not matched to a gene: 5. The CDR3 loop reads CASSLTGTAEAFF. The CDR3 DNA is TGTGCCAGCAGTTTGACCGGGACAGCTGAAGCTTTCTTT.

The chain recombines TRBV7-6 with TRBJ1-5; D is possibly TRBD1 (6 bases). CDR1 is SGHVS and CDR2 is FNYEAQ in the germline V gene. CDR3 length: 13 amino acids. Trimming pared 4 bases from V and 4 bases from J, leaving 8 bases between. The CDR3 DNA follows: TGTGCCAGCAGCTACGGGACAAATCAGCCCCAGCATTTT. Translating gives CASSYGTNQPQHF.

This clone showed up just once. The chain combines TRBV27 with TRBJ2-7; TRBD1 matches 8 bases. Germline V CDR1 and CDR2: MNHEY, SMNVEV (reference sequence). This CDR3 has 17 amino acids. V shed 7 bases and J 4 bases; nucleotides not matched to a gene: 18. The CDR3 region is CASTGPSPTGEKYEQYF. CDR3 nucleotide sequence: TGTGCCAGCACCGGCCCCAGTCCGACAGGGGAGAAGTACGAGCAGTACTTC.

This chain joins TRBV6-6 and TRBJ2-5; D not certain. V lost 3 bases, J lost 4 bases, and 9 bases lay in between. CDR3 size: 13 residues. Germline assignment: CDR1 MNHNY and CDR2 SVGAGI (reference sequence). The chain's CDR3 is CASSYAWAETQYF. In DNA form, the CDR3 reads TGTGCCAGCAGTTATGCTTGGGCAGAGACCCAGTACTTC.